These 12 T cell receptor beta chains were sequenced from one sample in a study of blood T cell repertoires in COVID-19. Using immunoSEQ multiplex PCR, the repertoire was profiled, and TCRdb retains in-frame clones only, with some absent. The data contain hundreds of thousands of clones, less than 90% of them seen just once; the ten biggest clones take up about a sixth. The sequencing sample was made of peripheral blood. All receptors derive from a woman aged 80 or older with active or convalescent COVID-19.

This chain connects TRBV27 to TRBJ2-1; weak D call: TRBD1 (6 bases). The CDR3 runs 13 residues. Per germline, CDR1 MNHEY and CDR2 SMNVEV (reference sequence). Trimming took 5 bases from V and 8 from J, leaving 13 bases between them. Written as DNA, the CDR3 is TGTGCCAGCAGTGTCATCAGGGGCCATGAGCAGTTCTTC. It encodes CASSVIRGHEQFF.

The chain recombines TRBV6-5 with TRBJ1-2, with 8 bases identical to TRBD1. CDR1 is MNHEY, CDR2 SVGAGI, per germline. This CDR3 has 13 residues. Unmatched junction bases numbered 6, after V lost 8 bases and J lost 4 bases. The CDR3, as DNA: TGTGCCAGCGGGGACAGGCAGATCTATGGCTACACCTTC. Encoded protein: CASGDRQIYGYTF.

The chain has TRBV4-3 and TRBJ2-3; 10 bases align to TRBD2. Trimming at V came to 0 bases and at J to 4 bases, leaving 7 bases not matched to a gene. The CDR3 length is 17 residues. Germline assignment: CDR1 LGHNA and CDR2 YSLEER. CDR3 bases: TGCGCCAGCAGCCAAGACCCGAGCGGGGGGGCGGCAGATACGCAGTATTTT. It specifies CASSQDPSGGAADTQYF.

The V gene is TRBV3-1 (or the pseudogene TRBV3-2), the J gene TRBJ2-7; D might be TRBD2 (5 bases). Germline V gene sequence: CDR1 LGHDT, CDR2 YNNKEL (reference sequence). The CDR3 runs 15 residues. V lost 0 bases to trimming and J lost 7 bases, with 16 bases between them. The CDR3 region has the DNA TGTGCCAGCAGCCAAGATCTGGTCCAAACGGGGGAGCAGTACTTC. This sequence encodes CASSQDLVQTGEQYF.

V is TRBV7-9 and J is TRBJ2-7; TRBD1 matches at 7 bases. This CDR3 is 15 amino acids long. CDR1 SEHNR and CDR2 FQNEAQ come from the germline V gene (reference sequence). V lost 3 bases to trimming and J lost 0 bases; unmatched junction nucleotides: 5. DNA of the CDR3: TGTGCCAGCAGCTTGCCGGGACAGAGCTCCTACGAGCAGTACTTC. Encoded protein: CASSLPGQSSYEQYF. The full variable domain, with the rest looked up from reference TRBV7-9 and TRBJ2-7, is DTGVSQNPRHKITKRGQNVTFRCDPISEHNRLYWYRQTLGQGPEFLTYFQNEAQLEKSRLLSDRFSAERPKGSFSTLEIQRTEQGDSAMYLCASSLPGQSSYEQYFGPGTRLTVT.

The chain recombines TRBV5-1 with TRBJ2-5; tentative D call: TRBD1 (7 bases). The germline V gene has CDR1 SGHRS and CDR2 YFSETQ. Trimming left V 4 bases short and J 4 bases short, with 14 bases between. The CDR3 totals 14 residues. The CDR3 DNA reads TGCGCCAGCAGCGACTCAGGGGGGCGAGAGACCCAGTACTTC. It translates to CASSDSGGRETQYF.

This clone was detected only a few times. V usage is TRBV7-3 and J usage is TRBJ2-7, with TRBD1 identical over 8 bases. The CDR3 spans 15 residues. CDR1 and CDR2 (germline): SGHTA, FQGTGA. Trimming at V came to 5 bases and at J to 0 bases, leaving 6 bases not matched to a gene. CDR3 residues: CASSRDRSSSYEQYF. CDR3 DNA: TGTGCCAGCAGCAGGGACAGGTCGTCCTCCTACGAGCAGTACTTC.

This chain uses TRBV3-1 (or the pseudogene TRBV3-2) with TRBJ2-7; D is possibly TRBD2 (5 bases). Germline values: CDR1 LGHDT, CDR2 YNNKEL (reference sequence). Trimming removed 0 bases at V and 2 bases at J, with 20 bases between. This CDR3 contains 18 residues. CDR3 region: CASSQDLSRGPRAYEQYF. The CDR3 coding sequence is TGTGCCAGCAGCCAAGATCTAAGCCGAGGGCCCCGGGCCTACGAGCAGTACTTC.

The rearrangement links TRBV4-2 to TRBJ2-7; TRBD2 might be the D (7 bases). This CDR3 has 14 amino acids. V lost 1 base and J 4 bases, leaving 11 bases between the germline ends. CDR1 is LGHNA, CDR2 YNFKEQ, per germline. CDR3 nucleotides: TGTGCCAGCAGCCAAGGAGGGGGGGCTTACGAGCAGTACTTC. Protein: CASSQGGGAYEQYF.

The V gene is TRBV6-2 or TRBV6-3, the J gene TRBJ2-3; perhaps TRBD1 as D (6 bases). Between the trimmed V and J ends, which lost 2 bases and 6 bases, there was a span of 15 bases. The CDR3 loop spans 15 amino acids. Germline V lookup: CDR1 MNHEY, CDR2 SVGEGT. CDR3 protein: CASSYLAGVGDTQYF. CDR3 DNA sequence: TGTGCCAGCAGTTACCTGGCAGGGGTTGGGGATACGCAGTATTTT.

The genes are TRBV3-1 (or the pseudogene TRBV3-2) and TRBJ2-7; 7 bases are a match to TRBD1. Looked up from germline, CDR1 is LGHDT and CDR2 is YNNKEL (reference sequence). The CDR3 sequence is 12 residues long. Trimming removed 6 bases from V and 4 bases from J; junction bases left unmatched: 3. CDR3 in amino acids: CASRGTVYEQYF. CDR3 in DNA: TGTGCCAGCAGGGGGACAGTTTACGAGCAGTACTTC.

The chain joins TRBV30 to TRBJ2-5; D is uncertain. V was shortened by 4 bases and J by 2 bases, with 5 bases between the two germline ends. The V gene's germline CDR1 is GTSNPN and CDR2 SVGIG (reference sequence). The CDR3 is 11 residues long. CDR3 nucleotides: TGTGCCTGGAAATTACAAGAGACCCAGTACTTC. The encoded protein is CAWKLQETQYF.